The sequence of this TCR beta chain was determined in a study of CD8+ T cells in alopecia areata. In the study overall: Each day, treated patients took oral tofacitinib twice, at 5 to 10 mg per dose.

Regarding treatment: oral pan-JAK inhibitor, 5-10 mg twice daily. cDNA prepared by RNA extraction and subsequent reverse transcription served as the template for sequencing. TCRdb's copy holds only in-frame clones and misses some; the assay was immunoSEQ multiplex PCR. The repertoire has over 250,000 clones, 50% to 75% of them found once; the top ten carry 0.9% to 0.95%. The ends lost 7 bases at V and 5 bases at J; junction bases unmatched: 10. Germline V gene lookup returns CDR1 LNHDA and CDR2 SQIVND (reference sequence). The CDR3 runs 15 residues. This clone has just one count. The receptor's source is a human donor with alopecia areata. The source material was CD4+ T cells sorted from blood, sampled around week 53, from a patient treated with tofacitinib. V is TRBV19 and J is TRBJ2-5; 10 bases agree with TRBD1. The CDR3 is CASKDRGGGGETQYF. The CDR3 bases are TGTGCCAGTAAGGACAGGGGGGGAGGAGGCGAGACCCAGTACTTC.